This is a list of T cell receptor beta chains from one sample in a study of shared clonotypes between healthy human individuals. Repertoires were generated with immunoSEQ multiplex PCR, while TCRdb's copy carries only in-frame clones and drops some. The data contain about 1.5 million clones, approximately 98% of them singletons. The sample was naive CD4+ T cells sorted from blood. These receptors all stem from a man under 40 in good health. Both conserved end residues are part of each CDR3. D genes are given only for firm matches.

V	D	J	CDR3
TRBV7-6	NA	TRBJ1-1	CASSSPWGATNTEAFF
TRBV15	NA	TRBJ2-1	CATSRDQGSYNEQFF
TRBV19	NA	TRBJ1-1	CASRTVNTEAFF
TRBV7-2	NA	TRBJ1-3	CASSLVREATIYF
TRBV15	NA	TRBJ2-1	CATSRDRPSYNEQFF
TRBV18	TRBD1	TRBJ1-5	CASSPPGTGNQPQHF
TRBV27	TRBD1	TRBJ2-7	CASKHGTGAYGEQYF
TRBV28	NA	TRBJ1-2	CASTLLRGGYTF
TRBV30	NA	TRBJ1-3	CAWSGWRGNTIYF
TRBV5-1	TRBD2	TRBJ2-5	CASSLGLAGLETQYF
TRBV5-1	NA	TRBJ1-5	CATYRIDQPQHF
TRBV28	TRBD1	TRBJ1-4	CASSLADRGEKLFF
TRBV6-1	TRBD2	TRBJ2-1	CASSDTSGRAEQFF
TRBV28	TRBD1	TRBJ1-5	CASTGQGRGNQPQHF
TRBV5-4	NA	TRBJ2-7	CASSPRESYEQYF
TRBV7-2	NA	TRBJ2-3	CASSRRPTDTQYF
TRBV5-1	TRBD1	TRBJ1-2	CASSSGQGGTDGYTF
TRBV5-1	TRBD1	TRBJ2-5	CASSVSPGQEGETQYF
TRBV6-5	TRBD2	TRBJ2-1	CASSYQAGKNEQFF
TRBV9	TRBD1	TRBJ1-2	CASSVGPRGVGRYGYTF
TRBV15	NA	TRBJ2-7	CATSRESYEQYF
TRBV10-3	NA	TRBJ2-5	CATDAGAMETQYF
TRBV10-3	TRBD1	TRBJ2-2	CAMTDRVDTGELFF
TRBV19	TRBD2	TRBJ2-1	CASSIFSSGRDNEQFF
TRBV7-2	NA	TRBJ2-7	CASSFSHEHRDGSSYEQYF
TRBV5-1	NA	TRBJ1-1	CASSLEGRAFF
TRBV5-1	TRBD1	TRBJ2-7	CASSRHQLTGEFSYEQYF
TRBV4-1	NA	TRBJ2-3	CASSQVLGSTDTQYF
TRBV6-6	NA	TRBJ2-2	CASSRGGPKSGELFF
TRBV7-9	NA	TRBJ2-7	CASSARDGSYEQYF
TRBV6-1	NA	TRBJ2-1	CASRVNYEQFF
TRBV5-4	NA	TRBJ2-7	CASSSRTGQYEQYF
TRBV5-1	NA	TRBJ1-4	CASSLGDKGEKLFF
TRBV19	NA	TRBJ2-5	CASSPRVPGETQYF
TRBV5-6	NA	TRBJ2-6	CASSLPGGGSGANVLTF
TRBV4-3	NA	TRBJ2-7	CASSQGAGAGYEQYF
TRBV5-1	NA	TRBJ2-1	CASGREFGNEQFF
TRBV6-4	NA	TRBJ1-2	CASSDRPGDYGYTF
TRBV28	NA	TRBJ2-7	CASSFLGGSSYEQYF
TRBV18	NA	TRBJ1-1	CASSPHGLEMNTEAFF
TRBV5-1	TRBD1	TRBJ2-1	CASSERDRGLNEQFF
TRBV2	TRBD1	TRBJ2-5	CASRDDRGSETQYF